The 32 T cell receptor beta chains in this list originate from one sample, sequenced in a study of blood T cell repertoires in COVID-19. Sequenced by immunoSEQ multiplex PCR; TCRdb stores in-frame clones only, minus some. The sample yields a few hundred thousand clones, about four fifths seen once. The sequencing input was peripheral blood. These receptors were taken from a man older than 75 with acute or convalescent COVID-19.

The gene calls are TRBV5-1 and TRBJ2-3; tentatively, D is TRBD1 (6 bases). Germline CDR1 reads SGHRS; CDR2 reads YFSETQ. V dropped 0 bases and J dropped 7 bases, with 12 bases sitting between them. The CDR3 loop spans 14 amino acids. CDR3 nucleotides: TGCGCCAGCAGCTTGGAGGGGGACCGGAATACGCAGTATTTT. This codes for CASSLEGDRNTQYF.

The chain combines TRBV7-9 with TRBJ2-7; the match to TRBD1 covers 7 bases. V lost 5 bases, J lost 2 bases, and 6 bases stayed unmatched. From germline, CDR1 is SEHNR and CDR2 FQNEAQ (reference sequence). CDR3 length: 14 residues. In DNA, the CDR3 is TGTGCCAGCAGCCCGACAGGGTTGGCCTACGAGCAGTACTTC. Protein product: CASSPTGLAYEQYF.

This clone was counted once. The rearrangement links TRBV7-2 to TRBJ2-2; 7 bases line up with TRBD1. Germline V gene lookup returns CDR1 SGHTA and CDR2 FQGNSA. This CDR3 has 15 amino acids. V shed 5 bases, J shed 0 bases, and the junction held 3 bases outside the gene matches. The DNA of the CDR3 is TGTGCCAGCAGCCCCGGACAGGCGAACACCGGGGAGCTGTTTTTT. Translation: CASSPGQANTGELFF.

The chain recombines TRBV24-1 with TRBJ2-1; a possible D gene is TRBD1 (5 bases). Per the germline V gene, CDR1 is KGHDR and CDR2 is SFDVKD. The CDR3 is made up of 15 amino acids. Deletions cut 3 bases from V and 6 bases from J, with 14 bases between. CDR3 in amino acids: CATSDRRDRLNEQFF. In nucleotides, the CDR3 is TGTGCCACCAGTGATCGCAGGGATAGGCTCAATGAGCAGTTCTTC.

The V call is TRBV18, the J call TRBJ1-2, with D possibly being TRBD1 (5 bases). Trimming pared 3 bases from V and 6 bases from J, leaving 11 bases between. The V gene's germline CDR1 is KGHSH and CDR2 LQKENI. There are 13 residues in the CDR3. The CDR3 DNA follows: TGTGCCAGCTCACCTCAGGGAGGGGATGGCTACACCTTC. It is translated as CASSPQGGDGYTF.

This chain links TRBV2 with TRBJ1-1; 8 positions match TRBD1. Germline CDR1 and CDR2: SNHLY and FYNNEI. The CDR3 spans 16 residues. V trimming: 2 bases; J trimming: 0 bases; junction bases outside the gene matches: 5. CDR3 sequence reads: CASSEQGAGMNTEAFF. In DNA, the CDR3 is TGTGCCAGCAGTGAACAGGGGGCCGGGATGAACACTGAAGCTTTCTTT. Looking up the rest from reference TRBV2 and TRBJ1-1 gives the full variable domain: EPEVTQTPSHQVTQMGQEVILRCVPISNHLYFYWYRQILGQKVEFLVSFYNNEISEKSEIFDDQFSVERPDGSNFTLKIRSTKLEDSAMYFCASSEQGAGMNTEAFFGQGTRLTVV.

The chain links TRBV18 to TRBJ2-7, with a possible D match to TRBD2 (5 bases). The V and J ends lost 0 bases and 1 base respectively, with 13 bases between them. There are 16 residues in the CDR3. CDR1 is KGHSH and CDR2 is LQKENI in the germline V gene. The CDR3 protein is CASSPPTGLGSYEQYF. For the CDR3, the DNA is TGTGCCAGCTCACCACCGACTGGACTGGGTTCCTACGAGCAGTACTTC.

The J gene is TRBJ1-2, the V gene TRBV6-5, with 8 bases fitting TRBD1. With V trimmed by 5 bases and J by 8 bases, 10 bases remained unmatched. The germline V gene has CDR1 MNHEY and CDR2 SVGAGI. This CDR3 has 14 amino acids. This CDR3 reads CASSPQFRGRGYTF. CDR3 DNA sequence: TGTGCCAGCAGTCCCCAATTCAGGGGGCGAGGCTACACCTTC.

The gene calls are TRBV5-1 and TRBJ1-1; D is unresolved. V was pared by 0 bases and J by 2 bases, with 8 bases between. The length of the CDR3 is 14 residues. Germline CDR1 and CDR2: SGHRS and YFSETQ. The CDR3 protein is CASSLDLLNTEAFF. The DNA of the CDR3 is TGCGCCAGCAGCTTGGATCTCCTTAACACTGAAGCTTTCTTT.

The chain combines TRBV5-1 with TRBJ2-7; 10 bases map to TRBD2. Per germline, CDR1 SGHRS and CDR2 YFSETQ. Trimming at V came to 0 bases and at J to 2 bases, leaving 2 bases not matched to a gene. This CDR3 is built from 15 residues. The CDR3 protein is CASSLELAGPYEQYF. CDR3 coding DNA: TGCGCCAGCAGCTTGGAACTAGCGGGGCCCTACGAGCAGTACTTC.

This clone was observed a few times. This chain joins TRBV2 and TRBJ2-2; TRBD2 aligns across 7 bases. From germline, CDR1 is SNHLY and CDR2 FYNNEI. V shed 6 bases, J shed 10 bases, and the junction held 2 bases outside the gene matches. The CDR3 runs 11 residues. CDR3 sequence (DNA): TGTGCCAGCAGCCGACTAGCGGAGCTGTTTTTT. It encodes CASSRLAELFF.

The chain carries TRBV5-1 and TRBJ1-6; 10 bases are shared with TRBD1. With V trimmed by 5 bases and J by 1 base, 9 bases remained unmatched. The CDR3 extends over 18 amino acids. Germline CDR1 and CDR2: SGHRS and YFSETQ. The DNA of the CDR3 is TGCGCCAGCAGTTACGGACAGGGGGAAAGGTCCTATAATTCACCCCTCCACTTT. This sequence encodes CASSYGQGERSYNSPLHF.

The rearrangement uses TRBV5-1 and TRBJ2-7; 12 bases fit TRBD2. Germline V gene sequence: CDR1 SGHRS, CDR2 YFSETQ. After removal of 0 bases from V and 2 bases from J, the junction contained 9 bases not matched to a gene. This CDR3 has 18 amino acids. CDR3 sequence (DNA): TGCGCCAGCAGCTTGGCCTCGTTAGGACTAGCGGGGACCTACGAGCAGTACTTC. Protein sequence: CASSLASLGLAGTYEQYF.

V and J are TRBV7-8 and TRBJ1-4; D gene unclear. The V and J ends lost 6 bases and 7 bases respectively, with 15 bases between them. The CDR3 contains 14 residues. Germline values: CDR1 SGHVS, CDR2 FQNEAQ. The CDR3 DNA reads TGTGCCAGCAGACCACGAGGTCTCGGTGAAAAACTGTTTTTT. As protein: CASRPRGLGEKLFF.

This clone showed up just once. The rearrangement uses TRBV5-6 and TRBJ2-1, with a tentative D call TRBD2 (5 bases). Germline CDR1 reads SGHDT; CDR2 reads YYEEEE. The ends were cut back, 4 bases at V and 8 bases at J, with 13 bases in the middle. This CDR3 comprises 13 residues. The CDR3 coding sequence is TGTGCCAGCAGCCCCCCCGGAGGATATGAGCAGTTCTTC. Translating it yields CASSPPGGYEQFF.

The chain couples TRBV19 to TRBJ2-7; tentatively, D is TRBD2 (6 bases). Germline lookup yields CDR1 LNHDA and CDR2 SQIVND (reference sequence). Trimming cost V 7 bases and J 6 bases, with 13 bases left between them. There are 12 residues in the CDR3. The CDR3 nucleotides are TGTGCCAGTACCGCCGCGGGGTCCGAGCAGTACTTC. Encoded protein: CASTAAGSEQYF.

The V gene is TRBV19, the J gene TRBJ2-1, with 7 bases lining up with TRBD1. V gave up 5 bases and J gave up 14 bases; unmatched junction bases: 18. Germline V gives CDR1 LNHDA, CDR2 SQIVND (reference sequence). The CDR3 runs 15 residues. CDR3 bases: TGTGCCAGTAGTGCCTCCGGGACAGCTACTGGGATTAAGTTCTTC. It specifies CASSASGTATGIKFF.

This clone was seen once. This rearrangement joins TRBV6-5 to TRBJ1-3, with no clear D. Germline V gene lookup returns CDR1 MNHEY and CDR2 SVGAGI. V was trimmed by 7 bases and J by 1 base, leaving 14 bases between them. The CDR3 totals 15 residues. This CDR3 reads CASTLSRSSGNTIYF. CDR3 sequence (DNA): TGTGCCAGCACCCTCTCCCGGTCGTCTGGAAACACCATATATTTT.

The CDR3 reads CASSPSGIGDWEKLFF. CDR3 DNA sequence: TGCGCCAGCAGCCCATCCGGGATCGGCGATTGGGAAAAACTGTTTTTT. The J gene is TRBJ1-4, the V gene TRBV5-1; D gene unclear. Trimming took off 4 bases at V and 8 bases at J, with 21 bases between the two ends. The CDR3 runs to 16 residues. Germline lookup yields CDR1 SGHRS and CDR2 YFSETQ. The full variable domain, rest sourced from reference TRBV5-1 and TRBJ1-4, is KAGVTQTPRYLIKTRGQQVTLSCSPISGHRSVSWYQQTPGQGLQFLFEYFSETQRNKGNFPGRFSGRQFSNSRSEMNVSTLELGDSALYLCASSPSGIGDWEKLFFGSGTQLSVL.

The CDR3 DNA reads TGTGCCAGTAGTACCTTACAGGGGGCGAACACTGAAGCTTTCTTT. It is translated as CASSTLQGANTEAFF. The rearrangement links TRBV19 to TRBJ1-1; 9 nucleotides match TRBD1. The CDR3 covers 15 residues. Unmatched junction bases numbered 4, after V lost 4 bases and J lost 1 base. Germline CDR1 and CDR2: LNHDA and SQIVND (reference sequence).

This sequence joins TRBV19 and TRBJ1-4; D is unresolved. Looked up from germline, CDR1 is LNHDA and CDR2 is SQIVND (reference sequence). The CDR3 extends over 14 amino acids. V dropped 0 bases and J dropped 11 bases, with 13 bases sitting between them. CDR3 in amino acids: CASSIEGSQPKLFF. The CDR3 coding sequence is TGTGCCAGTAGTATAGAGGGCAGTCAACCGAAACTGTTTTTT.

The V call is TRBV3-1 (or the pseudogene TRBV3-2), the J call TRBJ2-2, with D hard to call. The CDR3 extends over 14 amino acids. In germline, CDR1 is LGHDT, CDR2 YNNKEL (reference sequence). V was pared by 0 bases and J by 3 bases, with 5 bases between. The CDR3 DNA is TGTGCCAGCAGCCAAGAACATGACACCGGGGAGCTGTTTTTT. Protein product: CASSQEHDTGELFF.

The rearrangement links TRBV5-1 to TRBJ1-1; D is ambiguous. In germline, CDR1 is SGHRS, CDR2 YFSETQ. The CDR3 is made up of 13 amino acids. V lost 3 bases and J 0 bases, leaving 6 bases between the germline ends. Here the CDR3 reads CASSYDLNTEAFF. The CDR3 nucleotides read TGCGCCAGCAGCTACGACTTGAACACTGAAGCTTTCTTT.

This clone is a singleton in its sample. The chain links TRBV7-3 to TRBJ2-2; 9 positions agree with TRBD1. The CDR3 extends over 18 amino acids. V was pared by 1 base and J by 6 bases, with 12 bases of the junction left unmatched. Germline loops: CDR1 SGHTA, CDR2 FQGTGA. CDR3 sequence: CASSLKPGRGDRAGELFF. The DNA for the CDR3 is TGTGCCAGCAGCTTAAAACCCGGGAGAGGGGACAGGGCCGGGGAGCTGTTTTTT.

The V gene is TRBV6-1, the J gene TRBJ2-3, with 9 bases fitting TRBD2. V trimming: 3 bases; J trimming: 4 bases; junction bases outside the gene matches: 8. This CDR3 spans 16 amino acids. CDR1 and CDR2 (germline): MNHNS, SASEGT. The CDR3 sequence: CASSDVGGLAADTQYF. The CDR3 bases are TGTGCCAGCAGTGATGTCGGGGGACTAGCAGCAGATACGCAGTATTTT.

The V and J genes are TRBV18 and TRBJ1-5, with TRBD1 identical over 8 bases. The CDR3 spans 15 residues. Germline CDR1 reads KGHSH; CDR2 reads LQKENI. After removal of 4 bases from V and 4 bases from J, the junction contained 6 bases not matched to a gene. The CDR3 DNA is TGTGCCAGCTCACTTAGGCAGGGGGCTAATCAGCCCCAGCATTTT. This sequence encodes CASSLRQGANQPQHF.

This chain joins TRBV18 and TRBJ1-1; D is possibly TRBD1 (6 bases). The V gene's germline CDR1 is KGHSH and CDR2 LQKENI. V was cut by 2 bases and J by 6 bases, with 7 bases left in between. CDR3 length: 12 residues. CDR3: CASSPGGPEAFF. CDR3 coding DNA: TGTGCCAGCTCACCAGGGGGCCCTGAAGCTTTCTTT.

V usage is TRBV25-1 and J usage is TRBJ1-6; perhaps TRBD1 as D (6 bases). Germline-derived CDR1 and CDR2 are MGHDK and SYGVNS. The V end was cut by 6 bases, the J end by 10 bases, with 13 bases between. This CDR3 region has 13 residues. The CDR3 reads CASRRGGGSPLHF. CDR3 bases: TGTGCCAGCAGAAGAGGGGGGGGGTCACCCCTCCACTTT. The entire variable domain, with the rest obtained from reference TRBV25-1 and TRBJ1-6, is as follows: EADIYQTPRYLVIGTGKKITLECSQTMGHDKMYWYQQDPGMELHLIHYSYGVNSTEKGDLSSESTVSRIRTEHFPLTLESARPSHTSQYLCASRRGGGSPLHFGNGTRLTVT.

This CDR3 reads CASSEGQGNTEAFF. In DNA, the CDR3 is TGTGCCAGCTCAGAAGGCCAGGGTAACACTGAAGCTTTCTTT. The J gene is TRBJ1-1, the V gene TRBV18; TRBD1 is a possible D gene (5 bases). The CDR3 runs to 14 residues. Germline V CDR1 and CDR2: KGHSH, LQKENI. Deletions cut 5 bases from V and 2 bases from J, with 12 bases between.

The chain couples TRBV18 to TRBJ2-2, with TRBD2 as a possible D gene (5 bases). Germline V CDR1 and CDR2: KGHSH, LQKENI. The germline V and J ends were trimmed by 2 bases and 2 bases, with 9 bases remaining between them. CDR3 length equals 15 residues. The chain's CDR3 is CASSPKRLNTGELFF. The CDR3 nucleotides are TGTGCCAGCTCACCAAAGCGGCTCAACACCGGGGAGCTGTTTTTT.

This chain joins TRBV4-1 and TRBJ2-1; D might be TRBD2 (6 bases). The CDR3 spans 16 residues. The ends were cut back, 5 bases at V and 0 bases at J, with 14 bases in the middle. Germline values: CDR1 MGHRA, CDR2 YSYEKL. The CDR3 DNA reads TGCGCCAGCAGCTCAGGACTACTTAGCTCCTACAATGAGCAGTTCTTC. Its translation: CASSSGLLSSYNEQFF.

This clone was counted only a few times. The V and J genes are TRBV7-3 and TRBJ2-1; 10 bases agree with TRBD2. The CDR3 spans 16 residues. Germline CDR1 SGHTA, CDR2 FQGTGA. Trimming took 5 bases from V and 4 from J; bases not matched to a gene: 8. The CDR3 here is CASSLSSGSGYNEQFF. CDR3 sequence (DNA): TGTGCCAGCAGCCTTTCTAGCGGGAGTGGTTACAATGAGCAGTTCTTC.